This record covers a single TCR beta chain. What this receptor recognizes is not known. Per-nucleotide qualities are absent, and no much larger clonotype sits a single base away. The collaborating institutions used their own protocols to collect whole blood in K2EDTA tubes. For TCRbeta analysis, collaborator samples were shipped as frozen whole blood, as isolated PBMCs, or as DNA extracted from either sample type. The data were taken from a study of blood T cell repertoires in COVID-19 (dated by TCRdb to the early 2020s). General notes on the study: Samples covering the acute and convalescent phases of COVID-19 were provided by collaborators in the United States, Italy and Spain. The material from the prospective study consisted of cDNA or gDNA derived from T cells, B-cell-depleted T cells, or PBMCs. Deeply sampled blood TCRbeta repertoires from subjects exposed to, actively infected with, or recovered from COVID-19 were included in the dataset. The repertoires were made available in a free public database intended to serve as a resource for research on the immune response to SARS-CoV-2. Samples were obtained from the ongoing ImmuneRACE study (first 160 participants) and from about 1,300 subjects provided by 6 global collaborators. A de-identified subject ID, COVID-19 status, age in years and sex were almost always included in the sample metadata. Where HLA class I and class II types were available, the types were taken from metadata supplied by the sample provider, not from assay-based typing.

The immunoSEQ Assay, a bias-controlled multiplex PCR, was used to amplify TCRbeta CDR3 regions from genomic DNA. On the authors' methods: The number of nucleated cells in each sample was estimated from the amplification of reference gene primers within the assay. Sequence reads were collapsed and filtered to measure the absolute abundance of every unique TCRbeta CDR3 rearrangement. For each sample, productive Simpson clonality was calculated as the square root of Simpson's diversity index across productive rearrangements. The immuneACCESS repertoire file appears here via TCRdb, limited to in-frame rearrangements. These files lack a portion of the clones; in checked studies, under half of the deficit traces to unresolved V genes, and the cause of the others is not known. V, J and clone size are those of that table, while D and trimming were read from the DNA. Here the sample has a few hundred thousand clones; roughly 85% occur a single time. Less than 3.5% of the sample rests with the top ten.

Via the germline V gene, CDR1 is SGHVS and CDR2 FQNEAQ. V is pared back by 1 base and J by 11 bases, with 15 bases lying between the germline termini. Taken from cysteine to phenylalanine, the CDR3 has 15 residues. The only DNA kept is the CDR3, 45 bases in frame from the first base. General findings and caveats noted by the study authors: Clinical and demographic metadata were provided uncurated, with the amount varying by source and participant.

The rearranged chain carries TRBV7-8 and TRBJ1-6; possibly the D gene is TRBD1, per 6 matching bases. Sequenced: peripheral blood. The TCR was taken from a woman under 30 with acute or convalescent COVID-19. The DNA sequence is given as TGTGCCAGCAGCTTAGGAGGTCAGGGGAGGGCACCCCTCCACTTT. It encodes CASSLGGQGRAPLHF.